What follows are 28 T cell receptor beta chains derived from one specimen sequenced in a study of shared clonotypes between healthy human individuals. Assay used: immunoSEQ multiplex PCR; TCRdb lists only in-frame clones, some missing. The data hold about 1.1 million clones, with 75% to 85% observed a single time. The sample consisted of memory CD4+ T cells from PBMCs. Subset defined: CD45RA-negative fraction. The source of these receptors is a young man in good health. Some clones in this sample may be carry-over from other donors' samples.

Regarding this clone: The same CDR3 is also encoded by other DNA sequences in this sample. V and J are TRBV28 and TRBJ2-7; 7 bases line up with TRBD2. The CDR3 contains 13 residues. V lost 5 bases, J lost 2 bases, and 3 bases stayed unmatched. CDR1 is MDHEN, CDR2 SYDVKM, per germline. Written as DNA, the CDR3 is TGTGCCAGCAGTCCCGGGGGGACCTACGAGCAGTACTTC. Its translation: CASSPGGTYEQYF.

This clone was seen a handful of times. This chain uses TRBV7-9 with TRBJ1-2, with TRBD1 as a possible D gene (5 bases). There are 14 residues in the CDR3. Germline V CDR1 and CDR2: SEHNR, FQNEAQ (reference sequence). Between the trimmed V and J ends, which lost 5 bases and 4 bases, there was a span of 14 bases. CDR3 DNA sequence: TGTGCCAGCAGCCTTCGACAGACTCCCTATGGCTACACCTTC. It is translated as CASSLRQTPYGYTF. The full variable domain, with the rest looked up from reference TRBV7-9 and TRBJ1-2, is DTGVSQNPRHKITKRGQNVTFRCDPISEHNRLYWYRQTLGQGPEFLTYFQNEAQLEKSRLLSDRFSAERPKGSFSTLEIQRTEQGDSAMYLCASSLRQTPYGYTFGSGTRLTVV.

This chain joins TRBV5-1 and TRBJ2-1; D uncertain. Between the trimmed V and J ends, which lost 0 bases and 0 bases, there was a span of 7 bases. In germline, CDR1 is SGHRS, CDR2 YFSETQ. The length of the CDR3 is 15 residues. The CDR3 coding sequence is TGCGCCAGCAGCTTGGACCTAATCTCCTACAATGAGCAGTTCTTC. Its protein product is CASSLDLISYNEQFF. Together with reference TRBV5-1 and TRBJ2-1, the CDR3 gives the full variable domain: KAGVTQTPRYLIKTRGQQVTLSCSPISGHRSVSWYQQTPGQGLQFLFEYFSETQRNKGNFPGRFSGRQFSNSRSEMNVSTLELGDSALYLCASSLDLISYNEQFFGPGTRLTVL.

The J gene is TRBJ2-2, the V gene TRBV9, with D possibly TRBD1 on 6 matching bases. CDR1 and CDR2 (germline): SGDLS, YYNGEE. The CDR3 contains 16 residues. V lost 0 bases and J lost 7, with 16 bases in between. DNA for the CDR3: TGTGCCAGCAGCGTAGCAGGGGACCCGACGATCGGGGAGCTGTTTTTT. It translates to CASSVAGDPTIGELFF.

This clone was counted a few times. This chain joins TRBV7-2 and TRBJ2-7, with 12 nucleotides matching TRBD1. Germline CDR1 SGHTA, CDR2 FQGNSA. With 7 bases clipped from V and 5 bases from J, the junction kept 15 bases outside the gene matches. The CDR3 length is 17 residues. The CDR3, as DNA: TGTGCCAGCAAACCTCACAGAACCGGGACAGGGGGCGACGAGCAGTACTTC. Translating it yields CASKPHRTGTGGDEQYF.

This chain connects TRBV6-6 to TRBJ1-2; D is unresolved. The germline CDR1 and CDR2 sequences are MNHNY and SVGAGI (reference sequence). Between the trimmed V and J ends, which lost 7 bases and 6 bases, there was a span of 15 bases. The CDR3 length is 13 residues. DNA of the CDR3: TGTGCCAGCATCTCGACGGAGATTCATGGCTACACCTTC. Amino acid sequence: CASISTEIHGYTF.

The chain links TRBV18 to TRBJ2-7; D could derive from TRBD1 or TRBD2 (5 bases each). Germline assignment: CDR1 KGHSH and CDR2 LQKENI. The CDR3 spans 13 residues. The V end was cut by 3 bases, the J end by 2 bases, with 8 bases between. In DNA, the CDR3 is TGTGCCAGCTCACCGAGGGGAGCCTACGAGCAGTACTTC. It translates to CASSPRGAYEQYF.

The chain carries TRBV9 and TRBJ2-1, with 7 bases matching TRBD1. CDR3 length: 15 amino acids. The J segment lost 0 bases and the V segment lost 3 bases, leaving 3 bases of the junction unmatched. CDR1 and CDR2 (germline): SGDLS, YYNGEE. In DNA form, the CDR3 reads TGTGCCAGCAGCGAGAGGGGGCGCTCCTACAATGAGCAGTTCTTC. This codes for CASSERGRSYNEQFF. Full variable domain (rest looked up from reference TRBV9 and TRBJ2-1): DSGVTQTPKHLITATGQRVTLRCSPRSGDLSVYWYQQSLDQGLQFLIQYYNGEERAKGNILERFSAQQFPDLHSELNLSSLELGDSALYFCASSERGRSYNEQFFGPGTRLTVL.

The chain carries TRBV5-1 and TRBJ2-7; 10 positions agree with TRBD2. CDR3 length equals 16 residues. Germline CDR1 reads SGHRS; CDR2 reads YFSETQ. Trimming took 2 bases from V and 5 from J; bases not matched to a gene: 10. CDR3 sequence: CASSLPSSGRVNEQYF. CDR3 DNA sequence: TGCGCCAGCAGCTTACCATCTAGCGGGAGAGTCAACGAGCAGTACTTC.

The gene calls are TRBV11-2 and TRBJ1-4, with 8 bases identical to TRBD1. Germline CDR1 reads SGHAT; CDR2 reads FQNNGV. The CDR3 is 16 amino acids. V shed 3 bases and J 0 bases; nucleotides not matched to a gene: 3. DNA for the CDR3: TGTGCCAGCAGCTTGAGACAGGGGTCAACTAATGAAAAACTGTTTTTT. Translation gives CASSLRQGSTNEKLFF.

Details on this clone: Because the CDR3 is missing its conserved closing phenylalanine or tryptophan, this is likely a read error. The rearrangement uses TRBV29-1 and TRBJ1-1; no reliable D call. This CDR3 is built from 13 residues. From germline, CDR1 is SQVTM and CDR2 ANQGSEA. V was shortened by 7 bases and J by 1 base, with 13 bases between the two germline ends. The CDR3 region is CSAEGPANTEAFL. The CDR3 DNA reads as TGCAGCGCAGAAGGGCCGGCGAACACTGAAGCTTTCCTT.

The table lists this clone with a count of one. The chain uses TRBV10-3 and TRBJ2-5; D not certain. Looked up from germline, CDR1 is ENHRY and CDR2 is SYGVKD. CDR3 length: 14 amino acids. The germline V and J ends were trimmed by 6 bases and 3 bases, with 14 bases remaining between them. The CDR3 region is CAISPGMGKETQYF. The CDR3, as DNA: TGTGCCATCAGCCCTGGGATGGGGAAAGAGACCCAGTACTTC.

This chain links TRBV9 with TRBJ2-7; D call uncertain. Germline V gene data show CDR1 as SGDLS and CDR2 as YYNGEE. The CDR3 contains 14 residues. The V gene lost 4 bases and the J gene lost 6 bases, with 17 bases spanning the gap. CDR3 sequence (DNA): TGTGCCAGCAGCAATTTAGGCCAGACTGGCGAGCAGTACTTC. Residues: CASSNLGQTGEQYF.

This chain uses TRBV6-6 with TRBJ2-1, with D possibly TRBD2 on 7 matching bases. Germline CDR1 is MNHNY and CDR2 is SVGAGI (reference sequence). This CDR3 spans 14 amino acids. V lost 6 bases and J lost 14, with 23 bases in between. Written as DNA, the CDR3 is TGTGCCAGCAGAGTCGCGGGGGCGCAAGAAAGGGAGTTCTTC. Encoded protein: CASRVAGAQEREFF.

The rearrangement links TRBV6-1 to TRBJ1-1; 8 bases fit TRBD1. The CDR3 contains 15 residues. CDR1 is MNHNS and CDR2 is SASEGT in the germline V gene. V shed 11 bases, J shed 1 base, and the junction held 12 bases outside the gene matches. DNA of the CDR3: TGTGCCTGTGACAGGGGAGGGAGCAGGAACACTGAAGCTTTCTTT. It specifies CACDRGGSRNTEAFF.

The rearrangement links TRBV12-5 to TRBJ2-7, with a tentative D call TRBD2 (6 bases). The CDR3 length is 14 residues. The V end was cut by 7 bases, the J end by 2 bases, with 15 bases between. Germline CDR1 reads LGHNT; CDR2 reads FRNRAP. As DNA, the CDR3 is TGTGCTAGTGTTGCCGGGACTCTTCCCTACGAGCAGTACTTC. It translates to CASVAGTLPYEQYF.

This clone was recorded at least ten times. The chain recombines TRBV4-2 with TRBJ2-7, with 12 bases fitting TRBD2. V lost 4 bases to trimming and J lost 3 bases; unmatched junction nucleotides: 13. CDR3 length: 18 amino acids. Germline V gene lookup returns CDR1 LGHNA and CDR2 YNFKEQ. As DNA, the CDR3 is TGTGCCAGCAGCCTCCTAGCGGGAGGGCCTAGGACCAGCTACGAGCAGTACTTC. Translating it yields CASSLLAGGPRTSYEQYF.

The chain combines TRBV10-1 with TRBJ2-2; perhaps TRBD2 as D (5 bases). V was shortened by 2 bases and J by 2 bases, with 9 bases between the two germline ends. This CDR3 is built from 15 residues. Germline loops: CDR1 WNHNN, CDR2 SYGVQD (reference sequence). The CDR3 DNA reads as TGCGCCAGCAGTGAGGGACTCAGTAACACCGGGGAGCTGTTTTTT. Protein sequence: CASSEGLSNTGELFF.

The V gene is TRBV7-2, the J gene TRBJ2-1; the D is unclear. The V end was cut by 4 bases, the J end by 0 bases, with 7 bases between. Germline V gene sequence: CDR1 SGHTA, CDR2 FQGNSA. The CDR3 runs to 14 residues. CDR3 DNA sequence: TGTGCCAGCAGCTCGCTTAACTCCTACAATGAGCAGTTCTTC. This encodes CASSSLNSYNEQFF.

This chain connects TRBV14 to TRBJ1-1, with D possibly being TRBD1 (5 bases). Per the germline V gene, CDR1 is SGHDN and CDR2 is FVKESK. V was pared by 2 bases and J by 4 bases, with 14 bases between. The CDR3 covers 15 residues. CDR3 coding DNA: TGTGCCAGCAGCCAAACGCAGGGTGTTACCACTGAAGCTTTCTTT. Encoded protein: CASSQTQGVTTEAFF.

The gene calls are TRBV6-5 and TRBJ1-1; D unclear. This CDR3 is 11 amino acids long. Germline CDR1 is MNHEY and CDR2 is SVGAGI. The V end lost 6 bases, the J end lost 1 base, and 3 bases lay between the germline ends. The CDR3 sequence: CASRENTEAFF. As DNA, the CDR3 is TGTGCCAGCAGGGAGAACACTGAAGCTTTCTTT.

This chain uses TRBV19 with TRBJ1-2; no clear D gene. The CDR3 extends over 14 amino acids. The V gene's germline CDR1 is LNHDA and CDR2 SQIVND (reference sequence). V was clipped by 8 bases and J by 8 bases, with 21 bases between them. The CDR3: CASCQPRVGSGYTF. CDR3 nucleotides: TGTGCCAGTTGCCAACCGAGGGTCGGAAGCGGCTACACCTTC. The variable domain in full, with the rest retrieved from reference TRBV19 and TRBJ1-2, is DGGITQSPKYLFRKEGQNVTLSCEQNLNHDAMYWYRQDPGQGLRLIYYSQIVNDFQKGDIAEGYSVSREKKESFPLTVTSAQKNPTAFYLCASCQPRVGSGYTFGSGTRLTVV.

The chain uses TRBV9 and TRBJ2-3; perhaps D is TRBD1 or TRBD2 (6 bases each). The CDR3 has 15 amino acids. With 4 bases removed from V and 3 bases from J, the gap between germline ends came to 15 bases. The germline gives CDR1 SGDLS, CDR2 YYNGEE. The CDR3 sequence: CASSWGRGGTDTQYF. In DNA form, the CDR3 reads TGTGCCAGCAGCTGGGGCAGGGGAGGTACAGATACGCAGTATTTT.

The rearrangement joins TRBV2 to TRBJ1-2; D not certain. Trimming shortened V by 7 bases and J by 1 base, and 13 bases separated the two germline ends. The CDR3 sequence is 14 residues long. CDR1 and CDR2 from the germline V gene are SNHLY and FYNNEI. The chain's CDR3 is CASTIGRVNYGYTF. The CDR3 nucleotides read TGTGCCAGCACTATCGGACGGGTTAACTATGGCTACACCTTC.

V gene TRBV5-4 combines with J gene TRBJ2-3; D gene uncertain. The CDR3 extends over 13 amino acids. Germline assignment: CDR1 SGHNT and CDR2 YYREEE (reference sequence). V was pared by 0 bases and J by 6 bases, with 8 bases between. In nucleotides, the CDR3 is TGTGCCAGCAGCTTGGTTGGTACTGATACGCAGTATTTT. This codes for CASSLVGTDTQYF.

This clone was seen once. The rearrangement joins TRBV14 to TRBJ2-3, with a weak D call TRBD2 (6 bases). Germline V gene lookup returns CDR1 SGHDN and CDR2 FVKESK. With 4 bases removed from V and 4 bases from J, the gap between germline ends came to 12 bases. The CDR3 length is 14 residues. CDR3 residues: CASSRRGPADTQYF. CDR3 sequence (DNA): TGTGCCAGCAGCCGGAGGGGTCCTGCAGATACGCAGTATTTT.

The V call is TRBV7-9, the J call TRBJ2-5, with TRBD2 as a possible D gene (7 bases). V lost 5 bases, J lost 1 base, and 23 bases lay in between. Germline V gene data show CDR1 as SEHNR and CDR2 as FQNEAQ (reference sequence). The CDR3 length is 18 residues. The CDR3 DNA follows: TGTGCCAGCAGCCAATGGGCGGGACGAGGGGGGGCCCAAGAGACCCAGTACTTC. Its protein product is CASSQWAGRGGAQETQYF. Looking up the rest from reference TRBV7-9 and TRBJ2-5 gives the full variable domain: DTGVSQNPRHKITKRGQNVTFRCDPISEHNRLYWYRQTLGQGPEFLTYFQNEAQLEKSRLLSDRFSAERPKGSFSTLEIQRTEQGDSAMYLCASSQWAGRGGAQETQYFGPGTRLLVL.

This clone was recorded a few times. The chain links TRBV5-5 to TRBJ1-2; TRBD1 might be the D (6 bases). The germline V gene encodes CDR1 SGHKS and CDR2 YYEKEE (reference sequence). The CDR3 loop spans 18 amino acids. V lost 7 bases, J lost 0 bases, and 25 bases lay in between. The CDR3 coding sequence is TGTGCCAGCCGACGCCTCTTACAGGGCCTATCCACTAACTATGGCTACACCTTC. This sequence encodes CASRRLLQGLSTNYGYTF. Using reference TRBV5-5 and TRBJ1-2 for the parts outside the CDR3, the full variable domain is DAGVTQSPTHLIKTRGQQVTLRCSPISGHKSVSWYQQVLGQGPQFIFQYYEKEERGRGNFPDRFSARQFPNYSSELNVNALLLGDSALYLCASRRLLQGLSTNYGYTFGSGTRLTVV.